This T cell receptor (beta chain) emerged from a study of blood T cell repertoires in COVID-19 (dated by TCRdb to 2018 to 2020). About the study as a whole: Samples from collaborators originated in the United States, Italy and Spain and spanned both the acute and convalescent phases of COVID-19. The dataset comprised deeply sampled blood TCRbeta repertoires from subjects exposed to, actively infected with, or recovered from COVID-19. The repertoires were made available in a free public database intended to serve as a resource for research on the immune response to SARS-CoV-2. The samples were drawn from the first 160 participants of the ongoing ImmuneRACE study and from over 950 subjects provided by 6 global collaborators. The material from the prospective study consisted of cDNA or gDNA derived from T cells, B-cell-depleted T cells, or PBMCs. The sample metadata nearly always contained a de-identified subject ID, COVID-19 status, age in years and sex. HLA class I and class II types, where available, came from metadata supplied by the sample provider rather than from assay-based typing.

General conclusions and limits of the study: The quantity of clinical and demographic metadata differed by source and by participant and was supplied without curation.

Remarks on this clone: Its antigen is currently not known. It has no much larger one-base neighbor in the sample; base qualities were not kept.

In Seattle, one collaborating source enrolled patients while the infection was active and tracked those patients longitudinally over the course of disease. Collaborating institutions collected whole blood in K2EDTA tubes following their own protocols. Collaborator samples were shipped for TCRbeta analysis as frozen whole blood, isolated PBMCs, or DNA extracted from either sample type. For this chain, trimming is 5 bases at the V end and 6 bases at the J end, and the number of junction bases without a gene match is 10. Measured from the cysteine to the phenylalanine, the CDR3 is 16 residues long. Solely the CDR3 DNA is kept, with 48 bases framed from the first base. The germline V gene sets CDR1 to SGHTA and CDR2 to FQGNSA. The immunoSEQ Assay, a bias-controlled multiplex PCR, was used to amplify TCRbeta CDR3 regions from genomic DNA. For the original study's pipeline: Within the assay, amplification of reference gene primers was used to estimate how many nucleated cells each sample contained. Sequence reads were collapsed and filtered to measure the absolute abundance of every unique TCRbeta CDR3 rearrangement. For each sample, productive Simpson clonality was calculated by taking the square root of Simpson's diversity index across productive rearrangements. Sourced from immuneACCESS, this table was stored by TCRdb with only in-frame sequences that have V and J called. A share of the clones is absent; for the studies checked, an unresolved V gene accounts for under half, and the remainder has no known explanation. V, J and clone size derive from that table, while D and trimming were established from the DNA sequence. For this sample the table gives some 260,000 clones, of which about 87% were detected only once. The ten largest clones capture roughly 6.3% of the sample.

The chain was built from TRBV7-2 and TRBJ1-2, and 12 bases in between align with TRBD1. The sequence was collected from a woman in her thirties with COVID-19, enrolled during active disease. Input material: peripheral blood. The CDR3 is CASSLYAGTGGDGYTF. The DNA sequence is TGTGCCAGCAGCCTATACGCCGGGACAGGGGGCGATGGCTACACCTTC.